This TCR beta chain was sequenced in a study of cytomegalovirus exposure and HLA in healthy donors. General study results and limits: Subsequent analysis found a tendency for first-cohort TCR clusters to co-occur within the approximately 130 validation repertoires. The study listed 150 to 200 cytomegalovirus-associated TCR beta chains.

About this clone: Its antigen is as yet unknown.

The validation cohort, a group of roughly 120 subjects, included the donors and was separate from the roughly 670-subject first cohort. The assay was immunoSEQ multiplex PCR, and TCRdb's table has in-frame clones only and misses some. This sample yields fewer than 90,000 clones, of which approximately 84% are seen a single time; 9% to 14% belongs to the top ten. V lost 7 bases, J lost 2 bases, and 8 bases stayed unmatched. The CDR3 has 16 amino acids. Looked up from germline, CDR1 is MDHEN and CDR2 is SYDVKM. The sequenced sample was PBMCs. The receptor was derived from a woman under 30 in good health and CMV-seropositive. This chain links TRBV28 with TRBJ2-1; TRBD2 agrees at 10 bases. The CDR3 is CASTPSGGAAYNEQFF. DNA for the CDR3: TGTGCCAGCACCCCCAGCGGGGGGGCCGCCTACAATGAGCAGTTCTTC. Full variable domain (remainder filled in from reference TRBV28 and TRBJ2-1): DVKVTQSSRYLVKRTGEKVFLECVQDMDHENMFWYRQDPGLGLRLIYFSYDVKMKEKGDIPEGYSVSREKKERFSLILESASTNQTSMYLCASTPSGGAAYNEQFFGPGTRLTVL.